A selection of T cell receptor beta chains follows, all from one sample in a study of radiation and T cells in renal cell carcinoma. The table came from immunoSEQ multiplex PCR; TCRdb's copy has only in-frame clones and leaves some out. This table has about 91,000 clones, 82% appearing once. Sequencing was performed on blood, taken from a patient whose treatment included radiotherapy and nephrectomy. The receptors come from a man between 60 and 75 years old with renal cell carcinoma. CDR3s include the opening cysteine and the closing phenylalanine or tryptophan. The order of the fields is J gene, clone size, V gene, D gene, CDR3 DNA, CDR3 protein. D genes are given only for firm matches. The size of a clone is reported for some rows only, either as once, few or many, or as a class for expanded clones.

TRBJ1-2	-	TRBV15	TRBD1	TGTGCCACCAGCAGAGATCGACAGGGCTCCTATGGCTACACCTTC	CATSRDRQGSYGYTF
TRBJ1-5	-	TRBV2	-	TGTGCCAGCCGGCGCCGGGCTCAGCCCCAGCATTTT	CASRRRAQPQHF
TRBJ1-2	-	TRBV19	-	TGTGCCAGTACCACCCCGGGACTCACCCTGGGCTACACCTTC	CASTTPGLTLGYTF
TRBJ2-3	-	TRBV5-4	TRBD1	TGTGCCAGCAGCACGGACAGGGGAACAGATACGCAGTATTTT	CASSTDRGTDTQYF
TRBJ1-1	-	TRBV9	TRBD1	TGTGCCAGCAGCGTAGCGGGGACAGGCCACACTGAAGCTTTCTTT	CASSVAGTGHTEAFF
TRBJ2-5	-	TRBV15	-	TGTGCCACCAGCAGAGATAGGGCGAGGGCCGGGCCATCAGAGACCCAGTACTTC	CATSRDRARAGPSETQYF
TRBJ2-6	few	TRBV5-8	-	TGTGCCAGCAGCTGGGCGACTGGGGCCAACGTCCTGACTTTC	CASSWATGANVLTF
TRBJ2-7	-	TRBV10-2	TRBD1	TGCGCCAGCAGTGTCCTTCGACAGGGCGAGCAGTACTTC	CASSVLRQGEQYF
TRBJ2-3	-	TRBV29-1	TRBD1	TGCAGCGTGGGAGGACAGGGGCCCGATACGCAGTATTTT	CSVGGQGPDTQYF
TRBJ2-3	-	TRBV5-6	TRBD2	TGTGCCAGCAGCATTGGACTAGCGGGAGGGCCAGATACGCAGTATTTT	CASSIGLAGGPDTQYF
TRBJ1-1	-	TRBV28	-	TGTGCCAGCATTGTCGCATCCGAAGCTTTCTTT	CASIVASEAFF
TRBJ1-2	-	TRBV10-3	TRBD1	TGTGCCAGCAGTTACTCGACAGGGTTAATCCATGGCTACACCTTC	CASSYSTGLIHGYTF
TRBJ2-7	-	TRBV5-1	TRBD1	TGCGCCAGCAGCTCGGGATTGATGACAGGGATCGGCACGGACGAGCAGTACTTC	CASSSGLMTGIGTDEQYF
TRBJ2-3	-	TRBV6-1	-	TGTGCCAGCAGTGTCTCCAACTCAGATACGCAGTATTTT	CASSVSNSDTQYF
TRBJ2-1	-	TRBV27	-	TGTGCCAGCAGTGGCTACTCCTACAATGAGCAGTTCTTC	CASSGYSYNEQFF
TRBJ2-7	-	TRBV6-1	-	TGTGCCAGCAGTGAAGGGGGATCTAACGCGGTCTGGGAGCAGTACTTC	CASSEGGSNAVWEQYF
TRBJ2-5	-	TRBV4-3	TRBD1	TGCGCCAGTTCACCTGAGGGACAGGGCCAAGAGACCCAGTACTTC	CASSPEGQGQETQYF
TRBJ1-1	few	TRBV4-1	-	TGCGCCAGCAGCCAAGATCCCGCCCAGCTGAACACTGAAGCTTTCTTT	CASSQDPAQLNTEAFF
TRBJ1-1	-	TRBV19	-	TGTGCCAGTAGTATACCCGGGGTGGACACTGAAGCTTTCTTT	CASSIPGVDTEAFF
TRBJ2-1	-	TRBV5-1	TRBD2	TGCGCCAGTAAGACTAGCGGGAGGATTGAGCAGTTCTTC	CASKTSGRIEQFF
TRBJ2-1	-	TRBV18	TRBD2	TGTGCCAGCTCAGCGACTAGCGATGAGCAGTTCTTC	CASSATSDEQFF
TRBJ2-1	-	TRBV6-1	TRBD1	TGTGCCAGCAGCCGGGACAGGGATTACAATGAGCAGTTCTTC	CASSRDRDYNEQFF
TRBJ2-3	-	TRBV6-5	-	TGTGCCGCACAAGGCCCCCGACGCACAGATACGCAGTATTTT	CAAQGPRRTDTQYF
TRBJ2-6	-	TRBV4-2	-	TGTGCCAGCAGCCAAGAGTTGATAACCGGGGCCAACGTCCTGACTTTC	CASSQELITGANVLTF
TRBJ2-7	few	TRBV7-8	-	TGTGCCAGCAGCTTCGGATCCTCCTACGAGCAGTACTTC	CASSFGSSYEQYF
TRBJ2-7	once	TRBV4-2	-	TGTGCCAGCAGCCAAGAGGCTCGGGGGCCCTACGAGCAGTACTTC	CASSQEARGPYEQYF
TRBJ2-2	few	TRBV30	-	TGTGCCTGGAGTGTAAGGTACACCGGGGAGCTGTTTTTT	CAWSVRYTGELFF